This T cell receptor beta chain was documented in a study of fetal regulatory T cell absence and autoimmunity. Profiled with immunoSEQ multiplex PCR; TCRdb holds only in-frame clones, not every one. The sample records 85,000 to 100,000 clones, more than 70% being singletons. The CDR3 is made up of 14 amino acids. V lost 4 bases and J 4 bases, leaving 14 bases between the germline ends. The germline gives CDR1 WSHSY, CDR2 SAAADI. The clonotype was recovered from a male donor with IPEX syndrome. Source material: pancreas tissue. This chain links TRBV10-2 with TRBJ2-7; D could derive from TRBD1 or TRBD2 (5 bases each). DNA for the CDR3: TGCGCCAGCAGTGCACCGGGACGGTGGTACGAGCAGTACTTC. Amino acids: CASSAPGRWYEQYF.